This TCR beta chain comes out of a study of Graves' ophthalmopathy and Graves' hyperthyroidism. Background on the study: Hyperthyroidism showing no ophthalmopathy within 18 months of follow-up was stable. Study-wide findings and caveats: In blood appeared most of the expanded thyroid clonotypes whose frequency exceeded 0.001. At about 70% sensitivity and 72.22% specificity, the model predicted progression of the ophthalmopathy.

The study excluded patients with other autoimmune diseases, uncontrolled infections, pregnancy or lactation. The TCR beta CDR3 regions underwent amplification from RNA transcripts. RT-PCR with HTBI primers came first, then second-round multiplex PCR. From the multiplex PCR reads, TCRdb called clonotypes with MiXCR, one entry per CDR3 protein. The data show a few hundred thousand distinct CDR3 sequences, about 40% seen once. Germline CDR1 is DFQATT and CDR2 is SNEGSKA (reference sequence). Trimming removed 0 bases at V and 0 bases at J, with 5 bases between. The length of the CDR3 is 14 residues. Comment on this clonotype: Its target is unknown.

The sample consisted of peripheral blood or thyroid tissue (not recorded which). The clonotype comes from an adult man with Graves' hyperthyroidism. The chain couples TRBV20-1 to TRBJ2-2, with D hard to call. The CDR3, as DNA: TGCAGTGCTAGAGATGACACGAACACCGGGGAGCTGTTTTTT. Translated: CSARDDTNTGELFF.